These 23 T cell receptor beta chains came from one sample sequenced in a study of blood T cell repertoires in COVID-19. Repertoires were generated with immunoSEQ multiplex PCR, while TCRdb's copy carries only in-frame clones and drops some. The table lists 250,000 to 300,000 clones, around 84% of them singletons. The sequenced material came from peripheral blood. All receptors come from a man between 60 and 70 years old with acute or convalescent COVID-19.

This clone has just a few counts. This sequence joins TRBV19 and TRBJ2-2; 9 bases map to TRBD1. The germline CDR1 and CDR2 sequences are LNHDA and SQIVND (reference sequence). J gave up 14 bases and V 5 bases, and 9 bases lay outside the gene matches. The CDR3 is 13 residues long. The CDR3 region is CASSSSGTGFLFF. The CDR3 DNA reads as TGTGCCAGTAGTTCCTCCGGGACAGGGTTCCTGTTTTTT.

The chain is built from TRBV11-2 and TRBJ2-7; 9 bases are shared with TRBD2. This CDR3 is built from 16 residues. Germline values: CDR1 SGHAT, CDR2 FQNNGV. Trimming at V came to 5 bases and at J to 7 bases, leaving 15 bases not matched to a gene. CDR3 in amino acids: CASSAGTSRGRGEQYF. The CDR3 DNA reads TGTGCCAGCAGCGCAGGGACTAGCAGGGGACGGGGGGAGCAGTACTTC.

For this clone: The junction does not match germline at one end; this may be a read error. V is TRBV3-1 (or the pseudogene TRBV3-2) and J is TRBJ2-5; possibly TRBD2 for D (5 bases). CDR3 length equals 9 residues. Germline V gives CDR1 LGHDT, CDR2 YNNKEL (reference sequence). The CDR3, as DNA: TGTGCCAGCAGCCAAGAGGAGGACTTC. It encodes CASSQEEDF.

The V gene is TRBV20-1, the J gene TRBJ2-1; 7 nucleotides align to TRBD2. Unmatched junction bases numbered 10, after V lost 3 bases and J lost 5 bases. Germline CDR1 DFQATT, CDR2 SNEGSKA (reference sequence). CDR3 length equals 15 residues. The CDR3 nucleotides read TGCAGTGCTAGTCGGGGCGGGGGACTACACAATGAGCAGTTCTTC. The encoded protein is CSASRGGGLHNEQFF.

The chain is built from TRBV10-3 and TRBJ1-2; the match to TRBD1 covers 7 bases. The CDR3 runs to 17 residues. The germline gives CDR1 ENHRY, CDR2 SYGVKD. J lost 3 bases, V lost 4 bases, and 14 bases had no gene match. CDR3 region: CAISGGGGRRADYGYTF. As DNA, the CDR3 is TGTGCCATCAGTGGCGGAGGGGGCCGCCGGGCGGACTATGGCTACACCTTC.

The rearrangement joins TRBV18 to TRBJ2-3, with 7 bases lining up with TRBD2. Germline V gene sequence: CDR1 KGHSH, CDR2 LQKENI. The V segment lost 0 bases and the J segment 2 bases; nucleotides outside the gene matches: 5. CDR3 length: 16 residues. DNA of the CDR3: TGTGCCAGCTCACCACCGCTGGGACTACACACAGATACGCAGTATTTT. This sequence encodes CASSPPLGLHTDTQYF.

This clone showed up just once. The chain uses TRBV27 and TRBJ2-7; tentative D call: TRBD2 (7 bases). The germline gives CDR1 MNHEY, CDR2 SMNVEV (reference sequence). The V and J ends lost 6 bases and 4 bases respectively, with 16 bases between them. The CDR3 contains 14 residues. DNA of the CDR3: TGTGCCAGCAGCCTGGGGGGGCCGGGGTACGAGCAGTACTTC. This gives the protein CASSLGGPGYEQYF.

This chain uses TRBV10-1 with TRBJ2-3; D gene ambiguous. The CDR3 loop spans 17 amino acids. The germline gives CDR1 WNHNN, CDR2 SYGVQD (reference sequence). Deletions cut 7 bases from V and 0 bases from J, with 20 bases between. Here the CDR3 DNA reads TGCGCCAGCATCCCGATTCGCTCTACAGAGAGCACAGATACGCAGTATTTT. The encoded protein is CASIPIRSTESTDTQYF.

V is TRBV5-4 and J is TRBJ2-5, with TRBD2 identical over 7 bases. CDR3 size: 13 residues. Per the germline V gene, CDR1 is SGHNT and CDR2 is YYREEE (reference sequence). With 10 bases clipped from V and 3 bases from J, the junction kept 9 bases outside the gene matches. CDR3 loop: CAVSRGGEETQYF. The CDR3 DNA reads as TGTGCCGTATCAAGGGGAGGGGAAGAGACCCAGTACTTC.

The J gene is TRBJ2-7, the V gene TRBV4-2; D might be TRBD1 (6 bases). Germline V lookup: CDR1 LGHNA, CDR2 YNFKEQ. The V and J ends lost 2 bases and 4 bases respectively, with 21 bases between them. The CDR3 contains 17 residues. CDR3 sequence (DNA): TGTGCCAGCAGCCAATCCAGGGGACGAGGGTTAGGTTACGAGCAGTACTTC. Its protein is CASSQSRGRGLGYEQYF.

The genes are TRBV7-2 and TRBJ2-7; 8 bases match TRBD2. Germline assignment: CDR1 SGHTA and CDR2 FQGNSA. V shed 1 base and J 4 bases; nucleotides not matched to a gene: 6. This CDR3 is 15 amino acids long. The CDR3 is CASSLVGSGAYEQYF. CDR3 sequence (DNA): TGTGCCAGCAGCTTAGTAGGTAGCGGGGCTTACGAGCAGTACTTC.

The V call is TRBV6-5, the J call TRBJ2-1, with 12 bases fitting TRBD2. Germline CDR1 is MNHEY and CDR2 is SVGAGI. The CDR3 has 15 residues. V shed 2 bases and J 9 bases; nucleotides not matched to a gene: 5. The CDR3 bases are TGTGCCAGCAGTTACATCCTAGCGGGAGGGGCTGAGCAGTTCTTC. This sequence encodes CASSYILAGGAEQFF.

The gene calls are TRBV27 and TRBJ1-1; D is uncertain. The CDR3 extends over 15 amino acids. The germline gives CDR1 MNHEY, CDR2 SMNVEV (reference sequence). Trimming left V 0 bases short and J 3 bases short, with 11 bases between. Here the CDR3 DNA reads TGTGCCAGCAGTTTATCAGAACTCCCGGACACTGAAGCTTTCTTT. Its protein product is CASSLSELPDTEAFF.

In its sample, this clone was seen once. The chain couples TRBV5-1 to TRBJ1-2; possible D gene TRBD1, 6 bases. The CDR3 totals 15 residues. Germline V gene lookup returns CDR1 SGHRS and CDR2 YFSETQ. V lost 4 bases and J lost 5, with 18 bases in between. CDR3 amino acids: CASSPRQAPGYGYTF. The CDR3 nucleotides are TGCGCCAGCAGCCCAAGACAGGCCCCGGGGTATGGCTACACCTTC.

This clone occurred many times. V and J are TRBV19 and TRBJ1-6, with D uncertain. Trimming took off 7 bases at V and 7 bases at J, with 17 bases between the two ends. Germline lookup yields CDR1 LNHDA and CDR2 SQIVND (reference sequence). The CDR3 has 15 residues. The DNA of the CDR3 is TGTGCCAGTACTCCTCGCGGGCGTTTCAATTCACCCCTCCACTTT. Translating gives CASTPRGRFNSPLHF.

The chain recombines TRBV28 with TRBJ2-1; 7 bases align to TRBD2. Germline-derived CDR1 and CDR2 are MDHEN and SYDVKM. CDR3 size: 15 residues. V trimming: 3 bases; J trimming: 10 bases; junction bases outside the gene matches: 12. CDR3 in amino acids: CASSFTSEHTGEQFF. The CDR3 coding sequence is TGTGCCAGCAGTTTTACTAGCGAACATACGGGGGAGCAGTTCTTC.

V is TRBV9 and J is TRBJ2-2; D unclear. Germline CDR1 SGDLS, CDR2 YYNGEE. This CDR3 comprises 14 residues. Trimming took off 2 bases at V and 3 bases at J, with 8 bases between the two ends. CDR3 amino acids: CASSVVPDTGELFF. CDR3 DNA sequence: TGTGCCAGCAGCGTCGTCCCGGACACCGGGGAGCTGTTTTTT.

In its sample, this clone was seen once. The chain couples TRBV14 to TRBJ2-1, with 14 bases matching TRBD2. This CDR3 has 17 amino acids. Germline values: CDR1 SGHDN, CDR2 FVKESK. The V gene end was trimmed by 4 bases and the J gene end by 9 bases; junction bases not matched to a gene: 11. The CDR3: CASSPYWTSGGQGEQFF. CDR3 coding DNA: TGTGCCAGCAGCCCGTACTGGACTAGCGGGGGGCAGGGTGAGCAGTTCTTC.

The J gene is TRBJ1-6, the V gene TRBV18; 10 bases fit TRBD1. Germline CDR1 reads KGHSH; CDR2 reads LQKENI. V gave up 6 bases and J gave up 8 bases; unmatched junction bases: 7. CDR3 size: 15 residues. CDR3 sequence (DNA): TGTGCCAGCTCCCTCACCGGGACAGGGGATTCACCCCTCCACTTT. It specifies CASSLTGTGDSPLHF.

The CDR3 here is CASSPSPSGNEQFF. In nucleotides, the CDR3 is TGTGCCAGCAGCCCAAGTCCCAGCGGGAATGAGCAGTTCTTC. The V call is TRBV7-3, the J call TRBJ2-1, with D maybe TRBD2 (6 bases). The CDR3 runs 14 residues. Trimming cost V 5 bases and J 7 bases, with 15 bases left between them. Germline V gene data show CDR1 as SGHTA and CDR2 as FQGTGA.

The V and J genes are TRBV3-1 (or the pseudogene TRBV3-2) and TRBJ2-7; weak D call: TRBD1 (5 bases). CDR3 length: 12 residues. The germline gives CDR1 LGHDT, CDR2 YNNKEL (reference sequence). Between the trimmed V and J ends, which lost 2 bases and 6 bases, there was a span of 8 bases. The CDR3 coding sequence is TGTGCCAGCAGCCAATCAGGGCCCGAGCAGTACTTC. Protein sequence: CASSQSGPEQYF.

The chain employs TRBV4-1 and TRBJ1-6; 11 bases match TRBD1. The CDR3 has 15 residues. J was trimmed by 9 bases and V by 4 bases; bases with no gene match: 5. Germline CDR1 reads MGHRA; CDR2 reads YSYEKL. The CDR3 bases are TGCGCCAGCAGCCTGGGGACAGGGGGTTTTTCACCCCTCCACTTT. Protein sequence: CASSLGTGGFSPLHF.

This chain connects TRBV5-4 to TRBJ2-7, with a tentative D call TRBD1 (5 bases). V was cut by 1 base and J by 3 bases, with 8 bases left in between. The CDR3 sequence is 13 residues long. Germline V gene sequence: CDR1 SGHNT, CDR2 YYREEE (reference sequence). This CDR3 is CASSLPGIYEQYF. The DNA of the CDR3 is TGTGCCAGCAGCTTGCCAGGGATCTACGAGCAGTACTTC.